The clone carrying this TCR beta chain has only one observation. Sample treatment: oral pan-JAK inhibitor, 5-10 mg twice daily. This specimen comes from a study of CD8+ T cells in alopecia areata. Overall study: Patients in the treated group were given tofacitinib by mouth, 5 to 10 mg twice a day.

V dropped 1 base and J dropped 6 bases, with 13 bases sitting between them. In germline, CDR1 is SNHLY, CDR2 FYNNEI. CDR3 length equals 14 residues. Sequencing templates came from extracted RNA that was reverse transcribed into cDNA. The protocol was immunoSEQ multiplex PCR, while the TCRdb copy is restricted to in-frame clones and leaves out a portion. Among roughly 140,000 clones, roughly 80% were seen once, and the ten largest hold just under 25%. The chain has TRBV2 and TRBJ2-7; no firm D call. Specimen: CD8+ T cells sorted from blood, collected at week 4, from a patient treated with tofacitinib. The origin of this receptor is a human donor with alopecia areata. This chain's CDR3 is CASSEVGGRGEQYF. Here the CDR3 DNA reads TGTGCCAGCAGTGAAGTGGGTGGACGAGGCGAGCAGTACTTC.